This TCR beta chain was captured in a study of technical replicates of blood from a few donors. TCRdb keeps only in-frame clones here, not all; method: immunoSEQ multiplex PCR. The sample has under 95,000 clones, about 94% seen once; the top ten hold approximately 0.24%. CDR1 and CDR2 from the germline V gene are SGHDT and YYEEEE. The CDR3 sequence is 14 residues long. The V end was cut by 1 base, the J end by 0 bases, with 5 bases between. The sequenced material came from T cells isolated from PBMCs. The chain couples TRBV5-6 to TRBJ2-1; D is undetermined. This receptor was taken from a human donor in good health. CDR3 bases: TGTGCCAGCAGCTTGTCCCACTCCTACAATGAGCAGTTCTTC. Translating gives CASSLSHSYNEQFF.